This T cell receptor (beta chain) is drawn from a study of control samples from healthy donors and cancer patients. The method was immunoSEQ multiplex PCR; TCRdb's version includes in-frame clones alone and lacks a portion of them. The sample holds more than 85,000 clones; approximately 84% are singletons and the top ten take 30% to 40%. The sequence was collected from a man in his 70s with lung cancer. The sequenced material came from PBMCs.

The CDR3 spells CASSLGGGTGSYEQYF. In nucleotides, the CDR3 is TGTGCCAGCAGCTTAGGGGGGGGGACAGGGTCCTACGAGCAGTACTTC. The rearrangement links TRBV7-2 to TRBJ2-7, with TRBD1 matching over 9 bases. Germline CDR1 is SGHTA and CDR2 is FQGNSA. V gave up 1 base and J gave up 1 base; unmatched junction bases: 5. This CDR3 has 16 amino acids. The entire variable domain, with the rest obtained from reference TRBV7-2 and TRBJ2-7, is as follows: GAGVSQSPSNKVTEKGKDVELRCDPISGHTALYWYRQSLGQGLEFLIYFQGNSAPDKSGLPSDRFSAERTGGSVSTLTIQRTQQEDSAVYLCASSLGGGTGSYEQYFGPGTRLTVT.